The text below deals with one TCR beta chain. Antigen specificity is unknown. Germline V gene data show CDR1 as LGHDT and CDR2 as YNNKEL (reference sequence). CDR3 length: 14 amino acids. Trimming shortened V by 4 bases and J by 8 bases, and 15 bases separated the two germline ends. The data are from a study of T-cell memory formation after mild COVID-19. MiXCR was run by TCRdb on the 5' RACE reads, yielding one entry per CDR3 protein. This sample has roughly 350,000 distinct CDR3 sequences; 25% to 30% occur once, and the top ten carry 13%. Study findings and constraints: Within pre-infection memory, some responding clones were found, suggesting cross-reactive memory joined.

This chain connects TRBV3-1 to TRBJ1-5; maybe TRBD1 (5 bases). The sequence was collected from an adult woman who had mild COVID-19 (a few samples of this study predate the infection). Cell type and time point are not known. Sequenced input: PBMCs or a T cell subset sorted from them (not recorded which). The CDR3 DNA reads as TGTGCCAGCAGCCCCAGGGTCGAAGTTAAGCCCCAGCATTTT. Translating gives CASSPRVEVKPQHF.